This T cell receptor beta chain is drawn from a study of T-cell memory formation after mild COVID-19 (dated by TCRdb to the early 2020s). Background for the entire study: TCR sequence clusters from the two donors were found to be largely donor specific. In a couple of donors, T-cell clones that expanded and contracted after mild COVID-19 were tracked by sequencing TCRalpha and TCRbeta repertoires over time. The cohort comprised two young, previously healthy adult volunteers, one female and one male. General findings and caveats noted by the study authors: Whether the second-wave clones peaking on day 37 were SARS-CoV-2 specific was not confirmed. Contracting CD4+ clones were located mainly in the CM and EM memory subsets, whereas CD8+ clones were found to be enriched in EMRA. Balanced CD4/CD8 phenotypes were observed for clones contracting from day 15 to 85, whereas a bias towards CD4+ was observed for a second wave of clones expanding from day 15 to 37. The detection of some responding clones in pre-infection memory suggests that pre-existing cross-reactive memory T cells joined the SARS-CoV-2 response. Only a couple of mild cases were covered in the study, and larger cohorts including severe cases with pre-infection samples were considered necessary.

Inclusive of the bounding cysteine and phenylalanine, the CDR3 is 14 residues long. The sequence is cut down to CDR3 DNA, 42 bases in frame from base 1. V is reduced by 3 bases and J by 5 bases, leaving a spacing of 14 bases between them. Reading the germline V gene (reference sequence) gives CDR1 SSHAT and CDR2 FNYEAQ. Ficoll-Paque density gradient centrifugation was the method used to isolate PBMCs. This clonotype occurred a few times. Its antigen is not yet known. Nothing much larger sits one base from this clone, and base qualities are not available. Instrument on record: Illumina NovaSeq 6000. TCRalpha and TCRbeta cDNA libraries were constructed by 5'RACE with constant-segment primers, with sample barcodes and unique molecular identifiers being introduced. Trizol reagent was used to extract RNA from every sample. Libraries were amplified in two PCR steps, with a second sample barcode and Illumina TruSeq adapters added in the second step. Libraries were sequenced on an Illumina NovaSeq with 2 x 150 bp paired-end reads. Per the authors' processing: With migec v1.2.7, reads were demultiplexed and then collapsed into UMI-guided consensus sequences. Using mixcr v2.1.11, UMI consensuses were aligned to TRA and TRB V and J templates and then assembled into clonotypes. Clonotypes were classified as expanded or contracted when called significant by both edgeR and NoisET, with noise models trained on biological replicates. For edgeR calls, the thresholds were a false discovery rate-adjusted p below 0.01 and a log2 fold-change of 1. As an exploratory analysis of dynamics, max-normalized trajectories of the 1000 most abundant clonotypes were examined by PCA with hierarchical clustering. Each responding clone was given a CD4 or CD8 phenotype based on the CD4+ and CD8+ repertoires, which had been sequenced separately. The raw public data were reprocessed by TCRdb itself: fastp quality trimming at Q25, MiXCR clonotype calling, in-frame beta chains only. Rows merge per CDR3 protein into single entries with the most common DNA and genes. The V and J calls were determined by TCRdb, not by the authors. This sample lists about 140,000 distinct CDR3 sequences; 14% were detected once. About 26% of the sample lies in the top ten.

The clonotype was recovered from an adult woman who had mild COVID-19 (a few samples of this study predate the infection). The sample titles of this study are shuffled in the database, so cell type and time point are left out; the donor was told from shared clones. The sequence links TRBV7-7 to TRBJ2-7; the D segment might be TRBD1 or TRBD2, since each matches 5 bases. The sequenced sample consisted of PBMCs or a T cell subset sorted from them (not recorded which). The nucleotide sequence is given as TGTGCCAGCAGCTTTTTCGAGGGGTACCACGAGCAGTACTTC. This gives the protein CASSFFEGYHEQYF.